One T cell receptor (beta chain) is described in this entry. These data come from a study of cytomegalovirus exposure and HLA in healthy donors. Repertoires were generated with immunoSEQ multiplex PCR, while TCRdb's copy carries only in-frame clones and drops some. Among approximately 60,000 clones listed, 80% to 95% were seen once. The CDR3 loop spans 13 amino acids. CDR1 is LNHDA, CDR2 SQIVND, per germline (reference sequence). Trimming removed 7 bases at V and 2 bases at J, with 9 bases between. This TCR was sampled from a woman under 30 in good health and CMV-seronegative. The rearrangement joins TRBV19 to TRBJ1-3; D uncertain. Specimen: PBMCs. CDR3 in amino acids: CASNSAPGNTIYF. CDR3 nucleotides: TGTGCCAGTAATTCTGCGCCTGGAAACACCATATATTTT.